The next 13 T cell receptor beta chains were all read from a single sample in a study of T cell changes during pregnancy in multiple sclerosis. Here immunoSEQ multiplex PCR was the method, and the copy in TCRdb shows in-frame clones only, minus some. This sample has around 12,000 clones, with 88% found just once. The specimen comprised CD8+ T cells from peripheral blood mononuclear cells, sampled in the second trimester of pregnancy. These receptors were taken from a female donor in good health, enrolled as a control in a pregnancy study.

This chain uses TRBV29-1 with TRBJ2-1, with 12 bases matching TRBD2. The CDR3 loop spans 16 amino acids. Trimming took 6 bases from V and 4 from J; bases not matched to a gene: 10. Germline-derived CDR1 and CDR2 are SQVTM and ANQGSEA. The CDR3: CSVVPGLAGSYNEQFF. The CDR3 DNA is TGCAGCGTAGTCCCGGGACTAGCGGGCTCTTACAATGAGCAGTTCTTC.

The V call is TRBV27, the J call TRBJ1-6; D gene uncertain. The CDR3 has 16 residues. Germline CDR1 is MNHEY and CDR2 is SMNVEV (reference sequence). Trimming stripped 5 bases from V and 0 bases from J, with 11 bases between. CDR3 bases: TGTGCCAGCAGTGTCATAGCTAGCTCCTATAATTCACCCCTCCACTTT. Protein sequence: CASSVIASSYNSPLHF.

CDR3 in DNA: TGCGCCAGCAGCTTGGGTACTGGGACAGGGCGGGCGCGGTCCTATAATTCACCCCTCCACTTT. Translated, it gives CASSLGTGTGRARSYNSPLHF. V and J are TRBV5-1 and TRBJ1-6; 9 bases match TRBD1. Germline CDR1 and CDR2: SGHRS and YFSETQ. Trimming at V came to 0 bases and at J to 1 base, leaving 14 bases not matched to a gene. CDR3 length equals 21 residues.

V gene TRBV6-6 combines with J gene TRBJ1-2; TRBD1 aligns across 7 bases. The germline gives CDR1 MNHNY, CDR2 SVGAGI (reference sequence). The CDR3 sequence is 14 residues long. Trimming took 0 bases from V and 8 from J; bases not matched to a gene: 6. The CDR3 reads CASSYSRQGVGYTF. CDR3 nucleotide sequence: TGTGCCAGCAGTTACTCGAGACAGGGCGTAGGCTACACCTTC.

The V call is TRBV5-6, the J call TRBJ2-3, with a weak D call TRBD1 (6 bases). The CDR3 has 16 residues. Germline CDR1 SGHDT, CDR2 YYEEEE. V was trimmed by 4 bases and J by 5 bases, leaving 20 bases between them. The CDR3 region is CASSQQFLGRGDTQYF. The DNA of the CDR3 is TGTGCCAGCAGCCAGCAGTTTTTAGGCAGGGGAGATACGCAGTATTTT.

The J gene is TRBJ2-7, the V gene TRBV6-6; D remains ambiguous. The germline CDR1 and CDR2 sequences are MNHNY and SVGAGI (reference sequence). This CDR3 is 12 amino acids long. Trimming removed 4 bases at V and 2 bases at J, with 6 bases between. CDR3 protein: CASSFTAYEQYF. The CDR3 DNA sequence: TGTGCCAGCAGTTTCACAGCCTACGAGCAGTACTTC.

The chain links TRBV9 to TRBJ1-3; no reliable D call. Trimming took 5 bases from V and 0 from J, leaving 9 bases between them. CDR3 size: 14 residues. Germline V CDR1 and CDR2: SGDLS, YYNGEE. The CDR3 DNA sequence: TGTGCCAGCAGGCGCGGGGACTCTGGAAACACCATATATTTT. This sequence encodes CASRRGDSGNTIYF.

CDR3 amino acids: CSVVSGTGGYTF. The DNA for the CDR3 is TGCAGCGTTGTATCGGGGACAGGAGGCTACACCTTC. The V gene is TRBV29-1, the J gene TRBJ1-2; 8 bases are shared with TRBD1. Per the germline V gene, CDR1 is SQVTM and CDR2 is ANQGSEA. With V trimmed by 4 bases and J by 8 bases, 6 bases remained unmatched. The CDR3 runs to 12 residues. The full variable domain, completed using reference TRBV29-1 and TRBJ1-2, is SAVISQKPSRDICQRGTSLTIQCQVDSQVTMMFWYRQQPGQSLTLIATANQGSEATYESGFVIDKFPISRPNLTFSTLTVSNMSPEDSSIYLCSVVSGTGGYTFGSGTRLTVV.

This chain connects TRBV4-1 to TRBJ1-1; 8 nucleotides agree with TRBD1. CDR3 length: 16 residues. Germline CDR1 is MGHRA and CDR2 is YSYEKL. The V segment lost 3 bases and the J segment 4 bases; nucleotides outside the gene matches: 10. The CDR3 DNA reads TGCGCCAGCAGCCAGCCAGGGGACAGGAGGGGCACTGAAGCTTTCTTT. Translated, it gives CASSQPGDRRGTEAFF.

This clone was detected only once. The chain couples TRBV11-2 to TRBJ1-2; tentative D call: TRBD1 (5 bases). Deletions cut 1 base from V and 7 bases from J, with 13 bases between. Germline V lookup: CDR1 SGHAT, CDR2 FQNNGV. The CDR3 consists of 14 residues. The CDR3 coding sequence is TGTGCCAGCAGCTTAGGGCAGGGACTTTCTGGCTACACCTTC. Translating it yields CASSLGQGLSGYTF. The full variable domain, its missing parts supplied by reference TRBV11-2 and TRBJ1-2, is EAGVAQSPRYKIIEKRQSVAFWCNPISGHATLYWYQQILGQGPKLLIQFQNNGVVDDSQLPKDRFSAERLKGVDSTLKIQPAKLEDSAVYLCASSLGQGLSGYTFGSGTRLTVV.

This clone was counted a few times. CDR3 in amino acids: CASSEIGTGGVEAFF. CDR3 bases: TGTGCCAGCAGCGAAATCGGGACAGGGGGCGTTGAAGCTTTCTTT. This sequence joins TRBV6-1 and TRBJ1-1; 12 bases fit TRBD1. This CDR3 is built from 15 residues. The trim removed 6 bases at V and 7 bases at J, leaving 9 bases unmatched. CDR1 MNHNS and CDR2 SASEGT come from the germline V gene.

V gene TRBV21-1 combines with J gene TRBJ1-5. TRBV21-1 counts as a pseudogene. This CDR3 contains 20 residues. The CDR3 region has the DNA TGTGCCAGCAGCAAAGTATGCGGGCAGTCACCCTTTTATAGCAATCAGCCCCAGCATTTT. Translated, it gives CASSKVCGQSPFYSNQPQHF.

The V gene is TRBV5-8, the J gene TRBJ2-7, with D unresolved. Germline V gives CDR1 SGHTS, CDR2 YDEGEE. This CDR3 is 13 amino acids long. V dropped 2 bases and J dropped 2 bases, with 8 bases sitting between them. In DNA, the CDR3 is TGTGCCAGCAGCTTAAATCCTACCTACGAGCAGTACTTC. This encodes CASSLNPTYEQYF.